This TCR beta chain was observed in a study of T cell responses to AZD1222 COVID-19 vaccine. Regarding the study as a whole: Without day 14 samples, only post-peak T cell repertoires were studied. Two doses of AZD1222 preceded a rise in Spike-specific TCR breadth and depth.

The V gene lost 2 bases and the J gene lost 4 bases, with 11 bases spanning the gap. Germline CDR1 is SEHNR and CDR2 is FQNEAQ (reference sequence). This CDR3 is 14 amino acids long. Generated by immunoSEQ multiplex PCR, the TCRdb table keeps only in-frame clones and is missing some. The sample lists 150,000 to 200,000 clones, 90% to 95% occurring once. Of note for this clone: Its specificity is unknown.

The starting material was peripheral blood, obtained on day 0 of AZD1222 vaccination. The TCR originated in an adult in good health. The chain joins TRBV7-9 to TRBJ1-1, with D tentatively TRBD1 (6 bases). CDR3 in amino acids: CASSLQGSSTEAFF. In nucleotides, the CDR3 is TGTGCCAGCAGCTTACAGGGGTCGAGCACTGAAGCTTTCTTT. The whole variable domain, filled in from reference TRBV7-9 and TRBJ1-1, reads DTGVSQNPRHKITKRGQNVTFRCDPISEHNRLYWYRQTLGQGPEFLTYFQNEAQLEKSRLLSDRFSAERPKGSFSTLEIQRTEQGDSAMYLCASSLQGSSTEAFFGQGTRLTVV.